These 15 T cell receptor beta chains were sequenced from one sample in a study of radiotherapy plus CTLA-4 blockade in lung cancer. Produced via immunoSEQ multiplex PCR; TCRdb's table is partial and in-frame only. The sample yields more than 25,000 clones, approximately 80% seen once. This material consisted of peripheral blood, taken from a patient treated with radiotherapy plus ipilimumab. Receptor source: a human donor with non-small cell lung cancer that progressed on radiotherapy plus ipilimumab.

The gene calls are TRBV7-3 and TRBJ1-1; 7 positions match TRBD1. The CDR3 covers 13 residues. V lost 6 bases, J lost 2 bases, and 3 bases stayed unmatched. The germline V gene encodes CDR1 SGHTA and CDR2 FQGTGA. The CDR3 loop is CASSRDSNTEAFF. In DNA, the CDR3 is TGTGCCAGCAGTAGGGACAGCAACACTGAAGCTTTCTTT.

The table lists this clone with a count of one. The V gene is TRBV18, the J gene TRBJ2-1; 9 positions agree with TRBD1. CDR1 is KGHSH, CDR2 LQKENI, per germline. V shed 2 bases and J 1 base; nucleotides not matched to a gene: 0. The length of the CDR3 is 15 residues. CDR3 protein: CASSPGTGSYNEQFF. CDR3 DNA sequence: TGTGCCAGCTCACCAGGGACAGGGTCCTACAATGAGCAGTTCTTC.

This chain connects TRBV27 to TRBJ1-2, with D maybe TRBD1 (5 bases). The CDR3 extends over 13 amino acids. In germline, CDR1 is MNHEY, CDR2 SMNVEV (reference sequence). V was clipped by 2 bases and J by 7 bases, with 11 bases between them. This CDR3 reads CASSLGQGGGYTF. DNA for the CDR3: TGTGCCAGCAGTTTAGGTCAGGGAGGTGGCTACACCTTC.

The rearrangement joins TRBV7-3 to TRBJ1-1; unclear D gene. V lost 2 bases to trimming and J lost 1 base, with 8 bases between them. The CDR3 runs to 14 residues. CDR1 and CDR2 (germline): SGHTA, FQGTGA. DNA of the CDR3: TGTGCCAGCAGCTTAGAGGGCTGGAACACTGAAGCTTTCTTT. Encoded protein: CASSLEGWNTEAFF.

The chain has TRBV6-6 and TRBJ2-3, with TRBD2 identical over 7 bases. Germline lookup yields CDR1 MNHNY and CDR2 SVGAGI (reference sequence). This CDR3 spans 13 amino acids. J was trimmed by 6 bases and V by 0 bases; bases with no gene match: 0. The CDR3 loop reads CASSYSLADTQYF. As DNA, the CDR3 is TGTGCCAGCAGTTACTCACTAGCGGATACGCAGTATTTT.

This chain uses TRBV7-3 with TRBJ1-5; the match to TRBD1 covers 12 bases. This CDR3 spans 17 amino acids. CDR1 SGHTA and CDR2 FQGTGA come from the germline V gene. J lost 5 bases, V lost 2 bases, and 7 bases had no gene match. CDR3 residues: CASSLGPGTGGDQPQHF. The CDR3 bases are TGTGCCAGCAGCTTAGGCCCCGGGACAGGGGGCGATCAGCCCCAGCATTTT.

The rearrangement uses TRBV28 and TRBJ2-2; D is unresolved. The CDR3 spans 12 residues. Germline assignment: CDR1 MDHEN and CDR2 SYDVKM. V lost 5 bases and J 7 bases, leaving 8 bases between the germline ends. Written as DNA, the CDR3 is TGTGCCAGCAGTCCGCCCTACGGGGAGCTGTTTTTT. Amino acid sequence: CASSPPYGELFF. Variable domain in full (rest from reference TRBV28 and TRBJ2-2): DVKVTQSSRYLVKRTGEKVFLECVQDMDHENMFWYRQDPGLGLRLIYFSYDVKMKEKGDIPEGYSVSREKKERFSLILESASTNQTSMYLCASSPPYGELFFGEGSRLTVL.

This sequence joins TRBV12-1 and TRBJ2-7; TRBD2 is the table's D call and was not checked against the DNA. TRBV12-1 is recorded as a pseudogene. CDR3 length equals 17 residues. The CDR3: CARPDPGLAGVWYEQYF. The CDR3 DNA reads TGTGCCAGACCAGACCCGGGACTAGCGGGAGTGTGGTACGAGCAGTACTTC.

The V and J genes are TRBV6-5 and TRBJ2-1; D is ambiguous. V lost 4 bases and J lost 3, with 4 bases in between. CDR1 and CDR2 from the germline V gene are MNHEY and SVGAGI. This CDR3 has 12 residues. CDR3 amino acids: CASSSGYNEQFF. The CDR3 DNA is TGTGCCAGCAGTTCCGGCTACAATGAGCAGTTCTTC.

There are a few counts of this clone. The genes are TRBV6-5 and TRBJ1-6; a possible D gene is TRBD1 (5 bases). Between the trimmed V and J ends, which lost 2 bases and 5 bases, there was a span of 13 bases. The CDR3 extends over 16 amino acids. Germline values: CDR1 MNHEY, CDR2 SVGAGI. CDR3 sequence: CASSYRSPGDNSPLHF. The CDR3 DNA follows: TGTGCCAGCAGTTACCGGAGCCCGGGGGATAATTCACCCCTCCACTTT.

This chain joins TRBV28 and TRBJ1-6; perhaps TRBD1 as D (6 bases). CDR1 is MDHEN, CDR2 SYDVKM, per germline. V shed 6 bases and J shed 8 bases, with 17 bases lying between them. The CDR3 runs to 15 residues. The CDR3 loop is CASSQDSGDHSPLHF. DNA for the CDR3: TGTGCCAGCAGCCAGGATTCAGGGGATCATTCACCCCTCCACTTT. Full variable domain (missing parts from reference TRBV28 and TRBJ1-6): DVKVTQSSRYLVKRTGEKVFLECVQDMDHENMFWYRQDPGLGLRLIYFSYDVKMKEKGDIPEGYSVSREKKERFSLILESASTNQTSMYLCASSQDSGDHSPLHFGNGTRLTVT.

On this clone: The sample holds other DNA sequences that translate to the same CDR3. The chain combines TRBV28 with TRBJ1-4; a weak D match, TRBD1 (6 bases). This CDR3 is built from 18 residues. V lost 5 bases, J lost 5 bases, and 24 bases lay in between. CDR1 MDHEN and CDR2 SYDVKM come from the germline V gene. The CDR3 loop is CASSPLGGGTKDNEKLFF. The CDR3 nucleotides read TGTGCCAGCAGTCCCTTAGGGGGGGGGACAAAAGACAATGAAAAACTGTTTTTT.

The chain recombines TRBV27 with TRBJ1-1, with D maybe TRBD1 (5 bases). Trimming took 6 bases from V and 8 from J, leaving 10 bases between them. The CDR3 contains 11 residues. In germline, CDR1 is MNHEY, CDR2 SMNVEV (reference sequence). In DNA, the CDR3 is TGTGCCAGCAGCCTCGGGGGGGAAGCTTTCTTT. Translation: CASSLGGEAFF.

This sequence joins TRBV9 and TRBJ2-2; 11 bases align to TRBD2. Per germline, CDR1 SGDLS and CDR2 YYNGEE. This CDR3 is built from 19 residues. V dropped 4 bases and J dropped 3; count of bases not matched to a gene: 14. The CDR3: CASSTPTGGLADYTGELFF. CDR3 sequence (DNA): TGTGCCAGCAGCACCCCAACAGGGGGACTAGCGGACTACACCGGGGAGCTGTTTTTT.

This chain connects TRBV6-5 to TRBJ1-2; 7 bases map to TRBD1. CDR1 MNHEY and CDR2 SVGAGI come from the germline V gene. Unmatched junction bases numbered 8, after V lost 6 bases and J lost 4 bases. The CDR3 loop spans 14 amino acids. CDR3 sequence: CASRPTGEGYGYTF. As DNA, the CDR3 is TGTGCCAGCAGACCCACAGGGGAAGGCTATGGCTACACCTTC.